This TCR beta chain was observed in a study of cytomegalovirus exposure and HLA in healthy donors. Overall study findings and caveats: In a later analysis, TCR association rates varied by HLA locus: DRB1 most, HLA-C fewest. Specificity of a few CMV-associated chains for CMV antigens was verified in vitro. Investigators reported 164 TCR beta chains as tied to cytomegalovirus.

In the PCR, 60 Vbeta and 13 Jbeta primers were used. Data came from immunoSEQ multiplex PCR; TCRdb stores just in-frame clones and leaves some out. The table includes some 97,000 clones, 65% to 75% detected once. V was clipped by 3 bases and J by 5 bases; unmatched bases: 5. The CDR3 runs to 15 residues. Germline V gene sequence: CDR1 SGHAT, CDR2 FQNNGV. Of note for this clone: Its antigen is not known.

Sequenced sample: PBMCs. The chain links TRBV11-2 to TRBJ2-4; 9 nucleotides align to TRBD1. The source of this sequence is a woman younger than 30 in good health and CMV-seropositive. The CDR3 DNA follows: TGTGCCAGCAGCTTCCACCGGGACAGGGAAAACATTCAGTACTTC. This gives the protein CASSFHRDRENIQYF.